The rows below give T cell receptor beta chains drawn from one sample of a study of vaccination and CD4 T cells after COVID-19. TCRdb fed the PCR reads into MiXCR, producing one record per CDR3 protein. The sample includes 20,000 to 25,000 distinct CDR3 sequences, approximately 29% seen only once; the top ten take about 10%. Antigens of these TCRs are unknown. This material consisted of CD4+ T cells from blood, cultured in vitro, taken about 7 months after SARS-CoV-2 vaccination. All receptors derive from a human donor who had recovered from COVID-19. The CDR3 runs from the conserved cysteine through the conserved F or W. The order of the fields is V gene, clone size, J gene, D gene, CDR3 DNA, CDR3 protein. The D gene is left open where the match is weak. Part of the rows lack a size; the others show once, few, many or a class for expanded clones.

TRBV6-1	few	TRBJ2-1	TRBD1	TGTGCCAGCAGCAGTACTACAGGGGGTCGGGGATTTAGCAATGAGCAGTTCTTC	CASSSTTGGRGFSNEQFF
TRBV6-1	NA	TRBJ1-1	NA	TGTGCCAGCAGTGGGCCCGGGACATTGAACACTGAAGCTTTCTTT	CASSGPGTLNTEAFF
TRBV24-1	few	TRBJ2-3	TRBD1	TGTGCCACCAGTGATCGGACAGGGGATGTAGGAGATACGCAGTATTTT	CATSDRTGDVGDTQYF
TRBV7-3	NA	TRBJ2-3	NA	TGTGCCAGCAGGTCCGGAGGGGCATCAGATACGCAGTATTTT	CASRSGGASDTQYF
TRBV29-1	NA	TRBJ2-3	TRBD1	TGCAGCGTTGAAGGAGGACAGGGGGCAGATACGCAGTATTTT	CSVEGGQGADTQYF
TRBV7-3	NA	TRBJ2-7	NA	TGTGCCAGCAGCCAGAACCCAGGGGGGATTTACGAGCAGTACTTC	CASSQNPGGIYEQYF
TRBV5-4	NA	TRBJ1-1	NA	TGTGCCAGCAGCTTGGTAGGTAGACCAAGCACTGAAGCTTTCTTT	CASSLVGRPSTEAFF
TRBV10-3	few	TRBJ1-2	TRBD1	TGTGCCATCCGGCAACAGACAGGGAACTATGGCTACACCTTC	CAIRQQTGNYGYTF
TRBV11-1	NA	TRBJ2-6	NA	TGTGCCAGCAGCTTCGGCCGCCTCAGATCTGGGGCCAACGTCCTGACTTTC	CASSFGRLRSGANVLTF
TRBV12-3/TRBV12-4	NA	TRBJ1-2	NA	TGTGCCAGCAGTTTTGTCGGGAGGGGTGGCTACACCTTC	CASSFVGRGGYTF
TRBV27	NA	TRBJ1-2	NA	TGTGCCAGCAGTTTTGATCTTAGCTATGGCTACACCTTC	CASSFDLSYGYTF
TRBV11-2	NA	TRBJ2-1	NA	TGTGCCAGCGGCAGGGGCGGGAATGAGCAGTTCTTC	CASGRGGNEQFF
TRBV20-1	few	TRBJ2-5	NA	TGCAGTGCTAGCACGCTAGCCTTCCAAGAGACCCAGTACTTC	CSASTLAFQETQYF
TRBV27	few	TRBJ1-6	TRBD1	TGTGCCACCGGGACAGGGATCCCCTATTCACCCCTCCACTTT	CATGTGIPYSPLHF
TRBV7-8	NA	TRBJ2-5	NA	TGTGCCAGCAGCTTAGGGCGGGGTCCTCCATACGAGACCCAGTACTTC	CASSLGRGPPYETQYF
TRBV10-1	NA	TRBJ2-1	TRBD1	TGCGCCAGCAGTCTCCGGGACAGGTCCCATGAGCAGTTCTTC	CASSLRDRSHEQFF
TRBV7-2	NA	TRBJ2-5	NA	TGTGCCAGCAGCTTATTATGGAACCAAGAGACCCAGTACTTC	CASSLLWNQETQYF
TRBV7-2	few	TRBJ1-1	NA	TGTGCCAGCACCACTACACCCATGAACACTGAAGCTTTCTTT	CASTTTPMNTEAFF
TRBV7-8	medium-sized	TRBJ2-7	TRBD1	TGTGCCAGCAGGCCCGGGACAGGGGGCAGGGAGCAGTACTTC	CASRPGTGGREQYF
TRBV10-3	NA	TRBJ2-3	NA	TGTGCCAGCGGGGACTCCCCAACCCGCACAGATACGCAGTATTTT	CASGDSPTRTDTQYF
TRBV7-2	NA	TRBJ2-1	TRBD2	TGTGCCAGCAGCCCAACCGGACTAGCGGGAGTGAATGAGCAGTTCTTC	CASSPTGLAGVNEQFF
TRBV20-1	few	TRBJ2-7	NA	TGCAGTGCTAGGGAGACGATGACCTACGAGCAGTACTTC	CSARETMTYEQYF
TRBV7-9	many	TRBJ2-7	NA	TGTGCCAGCAGCTTAACCAGGAGCTCCTACGAGCAGTACTTC	CASSLTRSSYEQYF